One sample yielded the 27 T cell receptor beta chains listed below, sequenced in a study of neurological immune-mediated disorders (dated by TCRdb to between 2018 and 2021). Receptor libraries were prepared by 5' RACE. Sequencing was carried out with an Illumina HiSeq 2500. The public reads were reprocessed in TCRdb via fastp at Q25 and MiXCR, keeping in-frame beta chains. Rows are combined by CDR3 protein, so each entry shows the most common genes and DNA. A total of tens of thousands of distinct CDR3 sequences appear in this sample, about 2% of them only once. 2% to 2.5% of the sample is in the top ten clones. The sequenced sample was PBMCs. Source of these receptors: a woman in her forties with multiple sclerosis.

This clonotype was observed many times. A much bigger clone sits one base away, suggesting this may be a read error. Since no conserved phenylalanine or tryptophan closes the CDR3, a read error is the likely cause. V usage is TRBV29-1 and J usage is TRBJ2-5, with D perhaps matching TRBD1 or TRBD2 (6 bases each). CDR3 length equals 13 residues. The germline V gene has CDR1 SQVTM and CDR2 ANQGSEA. The V end lost 7 bases, the J end lost 5 bases, and 17 bases lay between the germline ends. DNA of the CDR3: TGCAGCGCCTCGGGACTCCAGGGGGAGACCCAGTACTGC. Translated, it gives CSASGLQGETQYC.

This clonotype was counted ten times or more. The rearrangement links TRBV15 to TRBJ1-1; D uncertain. The ends were cut back, 0 bases at V and 7 bases at J, with 12 bases in the middle. The germline V gene has CDR1 LNHNV and CDR2 YYDKDF (reference sequence). This CDR3 is 14 amino acids long. The DNA for the CDR3 is TGTGCCACCAGCAGAGACCAAACAGCGCTTGAAGCTTTCTTT. This encodes CATSRDQTALEAFF.

This clonotype was detected many times. The CDR3 here is CSARGALGLATDTQYF. CDR3 sequence (DNA): TGCAGTGCTAGAGGAGCACTGGGACTAGCGACAGATACGCAGTATTTT. This sequence joins TRBV20-1 and TRBJ2-3, with 10 bases matching TRBD2. The CDR3 runs 16 residues. Germline V gives CDR1 DFQATT, CDR2 SNEGSKA (reference sequence). The J segment lost 3 bases and the V segment lost 1 base, leaving 7 bases of the junction unmatched.

A note on this clonotype: A much larger clone sits a single nucleotide away, making a read error possible. This chain joins TRBV15 and TRBJ1-1; D not resolved. Germline V CDR1 and CDR2: LNHNV, YYDKDF (reference sequence). The CDR3 is 13 residues long. In DNA form, the CDR3 reads TGTGCCAACAGCAGCGAGCGGAACGCTGAAGCTTTCTTT. Translated, it gives CANSSERNAEAFF.

There are many counts of this clonotype. The chain carries TRBV4-1 and TRBJ2-7; 8 positions match TRBD1. Trimming at V came to 4 bases and at J to 2 bases, leaving 7 bases not matched to a gene. CDR1 and CDR2 (germline): MGHRA, YSYEKL. CDR3 length equals 15 residues. The CDR3 DNA is TGCGCCAGCAGCCCACGGGACAGGATTCCCTACGAGCAGTACTTC. Its translation: CASSPRDRIPYEQYF.

This clonotype has ten or more counts. The chain joins TRBV7-2 to TRBJ2-7, with TRBD1 as a possible D gene (5 bases). Germline CDR1 SGHTA, CDR2 FQGNSA. Deletions cut 1 base from V and 0 bases from J, with 7 bases between. The CDR3 has 14 amino acids. The CDR3 region is CASSLDRYSYEQYF. The CDR3 DNA reads TGTGCCAGCAGCTTAGACAGGTACTCCTACGAGCAGTACTTC. The full variable domain, rest sourced from reference TRBV7-2 and TRBJ2-7, is GAGVSQSPSNKVTEKGKDVELRCDPISGHTALYWYRQSLGQGLEFLIYFQGNSAPDKSGLPSDRFSAERTGGSVSTLTIQRTQQEDSAVYLCASSLDRYSYEQYFGPGTRLTVT.

There are many counts of this clonotype. The chain joins TRBV5-1 to TRBJ2-1; the match to TRBD1 covers 10 bases. This CDR3 spans 16 amino acids. From germline, CDR1 is SGHRS and CDR2 YFSETQ. V lost 0 bases to trimming and J lost 4 bases; unmatched junction nucleotides: 4. The chain's CDR3 is CASSLDRTGGYNEQFF. In nucleotides, the CDR3 is TGCGCCAGCAGCTTGGATAGGACAGGGGGTTACAATGAGCAGTTCTTC.

This clonotype was seen ten or more times. This chain uses TRBV11-2 with TRBJ2-1, with 9 bases identical to TRBD1. The CDR3 consists of 16 residues. V was clipped by 5 bases and J by 5 bases; unmatched bases: 10. Per the germline V gene, CDR1 is SGHAT and CDR2 is FQNNGV. The DNA of the CDR3 is TGTGCCAGCAGCCTGACGGGACAGGGATGGGACAATGAGCAGTTCTTC. It translates to CASSLTGQGWDNEQFF.

This clonotype was picked up a small number of times. A much larger clone is a single base away; this may be a read error. V gene TRBV20-1 combines with J gene TRBJ1-5; 8 bases agree with TRBD1. The CDR3 contains 13 residues. Germline loops: CDR1 DFQATT, CDR2 SNEGSKA (reference sequence). J was trimmed by 7 bases and V by 7 bases; bases with no gene match: 9. The DNA for the CDR3 is TGCAGTGACCGACAGGGGATAAGGCAGCCCCAGCATTTT. It encodes CSDRQGIRQPQHF.

Many counts were recorded for this clonotype. The chain couples TRBV20-1 to TRBJ2-2; 8 bases are shared with TRBD1. This CDR3 contains 17 residues. V gave up 1 base and J gave up 0 bases; unmatched junction bases: 7. CDR1 and CDR2 from the germline V gene are DFQATT and SNEGSKA (reference sequence). The CDR3 spells CSARGAGQATNTGELFF. For the CDR3, the DNA is TGCAGTGCTAGAGGGGCGGGACAGGCAACGAACACCGGGGAGCTGTTTTTT.

This clonotype was seen repeatedly, ten times or more. The chain carries TRBV29-1 and TRBJ1-4, with unresolved D. This CDR3 spans 13 amino acids. V was clipped by 6 bases and J by 4 bases, with 12 bases between them. Germline V gives CDR1 SQVTM, CDR2 ANQGSEA. CDR3: CSVTWAINEKLFF. For the CDR3, the DNA is TGCAGCGTAACATGGGCGATTAATGAAAAACTGTTTTTT.

This clonotype has ten or more counts. The chain carries TRBV9 and TRBJ1-3; D is unclear. Looked up from germline, CDR1 is SGDLS and CDR2 is YYNGEE. This CDR3 is 13 amino acids long. Trimming left V 3 bases short and J 4 bases short, with 8 bases between. The CDR3 DNA reads as TGTGCCAGCAGCGACGCCCCCGGAAACACCATATATTTT. It translates to CASSDAPGNTIYF.

This clonotype was observed many times. This chain joins TRBV18 and TRBJ2-7; 10 bases fit TRBD1. The CDR3 length is 14 residues. Germline V gene lookup returns CDR1 KGHSH and CDR2 LQKENI. V gave up 5 bases and J gave up 1 base; unmatched junction bases: 2. The CDR3, as DNA: TGTGCCAGCTCAACGGACAGGGGGTCCTACGAGCAGTACTTC. Protein: CASSTDRGSYEQYF.

This clonotype was observed a handful of times. Written as DNA, the CDR3 is TGCAGCGCCGGGACAGGGATGAACACTGAAGCTTTCTTT. This codes for CSAGTGMNTEAFF. The chain has TRBV29-1 and TRBJ1-1; 9 nucleotides align to TRBD1. Germline assignment: CDR1 SQVTM and CDR2 ANQGSEA. With 7 bases clipped from V and 0 bases from J, the junction kept 3 bases outside the gene matches. The CDR3 loop spans 13 amino acids. The full variable domain, with the rest looked up from reference TRBV29-1 and TRBJ1-1, is SAVISQKPSRDICQRGTSLTIQCQVDSQVTMMFWYRQQPGQSLTLIATANQGSEATYESGFVIDKFPISRPNLTFSTLTVSNMSPEDSSIYLCSAGTGMNTEAFFGQGTRLTVV.

The table lists this clonotype with many counts. The V call is TRBV20-1, the J call TRBJ1-1; D call uncertain. With 6 bases removed from V and 1 base from J, the gap between germline ends came to 15 bases. CDR1 is DFQATT, CDR2 SNEGSKA, per germline (reference sequence). The CDR3 runs 14 residues. The CDR3 sequence is CSAPAHGGNTEAFF. The CDR3 nucleotides are TGCAGTGCCCCGGCCCACGGAGGGAACACTGAAGCTTTCTTT.

This clonotype was detected many times. The chain couples TRBV29-1 to TRBJ2-3; the D gene is possibly TRBD1 (6 bases). V was cut by 5 bases and J by 4 bases, with 19 bases left in between. This CDR3 has 15 amino acids. Germline assignment: CDR1 SQVTM and CDR2 ANQGSEA. The CDR3, as DNA: TGCAGCGTTCGCCCCGACAGCAGGGGCCCAGATACGCAGTATTTT. Protein: CSVRPDSRGPDTQYF.

This clonotype was recorded many times. V and J are TRBV20-1 and TRBJ1-2, with TRBD1 as a possible D gene (5 bases). CDR1 is DFQATT, CDR2 SNEGSKA, per germline (reference sequence). Deletions cut 6 bases from V and 8 bases from J, with 13 bases between. This CDR3 contains 11 residues. This CDR3 reads CSAGAGNGYTF. In DNA, the CDR3 is TGCAGTGCAGGGGCGGGGAACGGCTACACCTTC.

This clonotype was observed at least ten times. The rearrangement uses TRBV5-1 and TRBJ1-5; D perhaps matches TRBD1 (6 bases). V was trimmed by 2 bases and J by 9 bases, leaving 12 bases between them. Germline-derived CDR1 and CDR2 are SGHRS and YFSETQ. This CDR3 region has 13 residues. The CDR3 DNA follows: TGCGCCAGCAGCTTTCAAGGGGGGATGCCCCAGCATTTT. This codes for CASSFQGGMPQHF.

This clonotype was found many times. The rearrangement links TRBV7-9 to TRBJ1-6; a weak D match, TRBD1 (6 bases). The CDR3 is 18 amino acids. Trimming removed 6 bases from V and 9 bases from J, with 27 bases in between. In germline, CDR1 is SEHNR, CDR2 FQNEAQ (reference sequence). DNA of the CDR3: TGTGCCAGCAGTAAGAGTGGTCAGGGGACGTATATATTTTCACCCCTCCACTTT. Translation gives CASSKSGQGTYIFSPLHF.

This clonotype was counted at least ten times. V and J are TRBV20-1 and TRBJ1-2; D not certain. Germline V lookup: CDR1 DFQATT, CDR2 SNEGSKA (reference sequence). V was shortened by 3 bases and J by 8 bases, with 10 bases between the two germline ends. The CDR3 runs to 11 residues. The CDR3 DNA reads TGCAGTGCTAGGCTAGGGAAAGGCTACACCTTC. It encodes CSARLGKGYTF.

The table lists this clonotype with many counts. The chain joins TRBV6-1 to TRBJ2-1; TRBD2 aligns across 8 bases. The CDR3 is 13 amino acids. Germline assignment: CDR1 MNHNS and CDR2 SASEGT. The junction had 7 bases not matched to a gene; V was cut back by 5 bases and J by 10 bases. The DNA for the CDR3 is TGTGCCAGCAGTCGGGACCGCGGGAGGGAGCAGTTCTTC. This codes for CASSRDRGREQFF.

At least ten counts were recorded for this clonotype. This rearrangement joins TRBV7-8 to TRBJ2-4, with 13 bases identical to TRBD2. V lost 5 bases to trimming and J lost 7 bases; unmatched junction nucleotides: 5. The CDR3 covers 15 residues. CDR1 is SGHVS, CDR2 FQNEAQ, per germline. CDR3 bases: TGTGCCAGCAGCCGGACTAGCGGGGGAGAGAACATTCAGTACTTC. Residues: CASSRTSGGENIQYF.

In this sample, this clonotype turned up many times. The chain links TRBV3-1 to TRBJ1-1, with D possibly TRBD1 on 5 matching bases. The germline V gene encodes CDR1 LGHDT and CDR2 YNNKEL (reference sequence). V gave up 5 bases and J gave up 11 bases, with 15 bases separating them. The CDR3 extends over 12 amino acids. CDR3 in DNA: TGTGCCAGCAGCGCGGGTGAGGGGTTGGCTTTCTTT. This sequence encodes CASSAGEGLAFF.

Many counts were recorded for this clonotype. The chain is built from TRBV4-1 and TRBJ2-3; D call uncertain. The CDR3 runs to 12 residues. The germline CDR1 and CDR2 sequences are MGHRA and YSYEKL. V dropped 1 base and J dropped 5 bases, with 4 bases sitting between them. The CDR3 nucleotides are TGCGCCAGCAGCCAAGTTAGAGATACGCAGTATTTT. It is translated as CASSQVRDTQYF.

The sample holds many counts of this clonotype. The gene calls are TRBV5-1 and TRBJ1-2, with TRBD1 matching over 9 bases. Germline loops: CDR1 SGHRS, CDR2 YFSETQ. The CDR3 runs 14 residues. V shed 2 bases, J shed 6 bases, and the junction held 5 bases outside the gene matches. CDR3 sequence reads: CASSLGTGSDGYTF. In DNA form, the CDR3 reads TGCGCCAGCAGCTTAGGGACAGGGAGTGATGGCTACACCTTC.

The sample holds many counts of this clonotype. CDR3 DNA sequence: TGTGCCAGCAGTTCCATCTTACGGGGGGGCGATGAGCAGTTCTTC. Its protein product is CASSSILRGGDEQFF. The chain uses TRBV6-2 or TRBV6-3 and TRBJ2-1; the match to TRBD2 covers 8 bases. V shed 4 bases, J shed 8 bases, and the junction held 10 bases outside the gene matches. CDR3 size: 15 residues. Germline loops: CDR1 MNHEY, CDR2 SVGEGT.

Many counts were recorded for this clonotype. The V gene is TRBV20-1, the J gene TRBJ1-1; D call uncertain. The germline V gene has CDR1 DFQATT and CDR2 SNEGSKA (reference sequence). The CDR3 sequence is 11 residues long. CDR3 amino acids: CSCRLGTEAFF. The CDR3 DNA reads TGCAGCTGCAGGTTGGGGACTGAAGCTTTCTTT.